This is a list of T cell receptor beta chains from one sample in a study of CD8+CD57+ T cells in acquired aplastic anemia. TCRdb reanalysed the reads using MiXCR and keeps one entry per CDR3 protein. The sample holds around 500,000 distinct CDR3 sequences, over 25% seen once. Sequenced: sorted CD4+, CD8+, or CD8+CD57+ T cells (not recorded which) from PBMCs. Receptors originate from a human donor with aplastic anemia. Each CDR3 is given with its conserved first and last residue. The D gene is left open where the match is weak. Part of the rows lack a size; the others show once, few, many or a class for expanded clones.

clone_size j_call v_call cdr3_length d_call cdr3_aa cdr3_nt
many TRBJ1-5 TRBV7-9 14 TRBD1 CASSQDREGQPQHF TGTGCCAGCAGTCAAGACAGGGAGGGTCAGCCCCAGCATTTT
many TRBJ1-6 TRBV20-1 14 TRBD1 CSARQGNSNSPLHF TGCAGTGCCCGACAGGGGAATTCTAATTCACCCCTCCACTTT
- TRBJ2-2 TRBV10-1 19 - CASSDPTSGGRKSTGELFF TGCGCCAGCAGTGACCCTACCTCGGGGGGCAGAAAGAGCACCGGGGAGCTGTTTTTT
- TRBJ1-2 TRBV10-3 15 - CASSSSRGYGYGYTF TGTGCCAGCAGTTCGTCCCGGGGCTATGGCTATGGCTACACCTTC
few TRBJ2-1 TRBV10-3 14 TRBD2 CAINSGGAHNEQFF TGTGCCATCAATAGCGGGGGGGCACATAATGAGCAGTTCTTC
few TRBJ1-6 TRBV11-2 19 TRBD1 CASSARDRGIRSYNSPLHF TGTGCCAGCAGCGCCCGGGACAGGGGGATAAGGTCCTATAATTCACCCCTCCACTTT
many TRBJ2-3 TRBV11-2 16 TRBD2 CASSKRGPSGTDTQYF TGTGCCAGCAGTAAGCGGGGGCCCTCCGGCACAGATACGCAGTATTTT
few TRBJ1-2 TRBV20-1 14 - CSASPPTGLKGYTF TGCAGTGCTAGCCCCCCGACAGGCCTGAAGGGCTACACCTTC
- TRBJ1-1 TRBV19 17 - CASSRLPTGSKNTEAFF TGTGCCAGTAGTCGCCTGCCAACAGGGTCGAAGAACACTGAAGCTTTCTTT
- TRBJ2-1 TRBV25-1 17 TRBD1 CASGPATGASSYNEQFF TGTGCCAGCGGACCCGCGACAGGGGCGAGCTCCTACAATGAGCAGTTCTTC
many TRBJ2-5 TRBV7-3 16 TRBD2 CASSSGLAGGQETQYF TGTGCCAGCAGCTCGGGACTAGCGGGGGGGCAAGAGACCCAGTACTTC
many TRBJ2-3 TRBV2 16 - CASKQKTATSTDTQYF TGTGCCAGCAAACAGAAGACGGCTACCAGCACAGATACGCAGTATTTT
- TRBJ2-7 TRBV11-1 15 - CASSLGSGGVGEQYF TGTGCCAGCAGCTTAGGTTCGGGCGGGGTGGGCGAGCAGTACTTC
- TRBJ1-2 TRBV4-1 16 TRBD1 CASSQAPGTEYYGYTF TGCGCCAGCAGCCAAGCCCCCGGGACAGAATACTATGGCTACACCTTC
few TRBJ2-7 TRBV7-2 14 TRBD1 CASSSDREMSEQYF TGTGCCAGCAGCTCGGACAGGGAGATGAGCGAGCAGTACTTC
few TRBJ1-5 TRBV4-2 14 - CASSQDGANQPQHF TGTGCCAGCAGCCAAGATGGGGCCAATCAGCCCCAGCATTTT
few TRBJ2-3 TRBV24-1 17 TRBD2 CATSDPGTSGSTDTQYF TGTGCCACCAGTGATCCCGGGACTAGCGGGAGCACAGATACGCAGTATTTT
few TRBJ1-1 TRBV20-1 16 TRBD1 CSAPRPGTGLNTEAFF TGCAGTGCACCAAGGCCCGGGACAGGGCTGAACACTGAAGCTTTCTTT
many TRBJ2-7 TRBV15 14 TRBD1 CATSAGTGTYEQYF TGTGCCACCAGCGCCGGGACAGGGACCTACGAGCAGTACTTC
- TRBJ2-1 TRBV20-1 12 - CSARTGGGEQFF TGCAGTGCTAGAACTGGAGGCGGAGAGCAGTTCTTC
many TRBJ1-1 TRBV19 14 TRBD1 CASRITGEGTEAFF TGTGCCAGTAGGATAACAGGGGAGGGCACTGAAGCTTTCTTT
- TRBJ1-4 TRBV11-2 12 - CASSSEGFELFF TGTGCCAGCAGCTCCGAGGGCTTTGAGCTGTTTTTT
- TRBJ1-6 TRBV5-4 17 TRBD1 CASSLDGTGRGNSPLHF TGTGCCAGCAGCTTGGACGGGACAGGAAGAGGAAATTCACCCCTCCACTTT
- TRBJ2-4 TRBV2 14 - CASRLPGPLDIQYF TGTGCCAGCAGGCTGCCGGGACCCCTGGACATTCAGTACTTC